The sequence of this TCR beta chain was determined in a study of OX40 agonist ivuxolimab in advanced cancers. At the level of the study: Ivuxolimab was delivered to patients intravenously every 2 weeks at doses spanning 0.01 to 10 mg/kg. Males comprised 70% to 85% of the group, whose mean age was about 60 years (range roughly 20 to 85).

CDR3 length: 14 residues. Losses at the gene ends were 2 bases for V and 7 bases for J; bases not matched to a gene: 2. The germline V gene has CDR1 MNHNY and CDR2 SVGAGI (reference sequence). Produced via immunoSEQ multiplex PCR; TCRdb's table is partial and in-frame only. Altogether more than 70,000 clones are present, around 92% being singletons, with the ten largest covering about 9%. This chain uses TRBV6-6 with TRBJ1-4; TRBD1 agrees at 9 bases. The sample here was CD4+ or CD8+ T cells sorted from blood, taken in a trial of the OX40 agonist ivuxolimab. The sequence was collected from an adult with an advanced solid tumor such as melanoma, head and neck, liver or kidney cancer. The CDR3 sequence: CASSYGTGREKLFF. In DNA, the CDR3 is TGTGCCAGCAGTTACGGGACAGGGCGTGAAAAACTGTTTTTT.